The 22 T cell receptor beta chains listed next were all sequenced from one sample in a study of T-cell memory formation after mild COVID-19. TCRdb ran MiXCR on the 5' RACE reads and lists one entry per CDR3 protein. This sample has 500,000 to 600,000 distinct CDR3 sequences, with about a sixth found just once. Source material: PBMCs or a T cell subset sorted from them (not recorded which). These receptors were collected from an adult woman who had mild COVID-19 (a few samples of this study predate the infection). Cell type and time point are not known.

This clonotype occurred a few times. The chain is built from TRBV6-2 or TRBV6-3 and TRBJ2-3; D uncertain. Trimming stripped 4 bases from V and 4 bases from J, with 9 bases between. CDR1 is MNHEY, CDR2 SVGEGT, per germline. The CDR3 contains 13 residues. In DNA, the CDR3 is TGTGCCAGCAGTTCCTTAGTGGCAGATACGCAGTATTTT. Its protein product is CASSSLVADTQYF.

The chain carries TRBV6-2 or TRBV6-3 and TRBJ1-1; D gene unclear. CDR1 is MNHEY, CDR2 SVGEGT, per germline. This CDR3 is built from 13 residues. Trimming removed 7 bases from V and 5 bases from J, with 14 bases in between. The CDR3 nucleotides read TGTGCCAGCACCAACGGGGTCTGGACTGAAGCTTTCTTT. This gives the protein CASTNGVWTEAFF.

The rearrangement links TRBV12-3 or TRBV12-4 to TRBJ2-4; no definite D call. This CDR3 region has 14 residues. The V end was cut by 1 base, the J end by 8 bases, with 12 bases between. CDR3 protein: CASSLGTGEDIQYF. CDR3 in DNA: TGTGCCAGCAGTTTAGGGACGGGTGAGGACATTCAGTACTTC.

This clonotype has only a few counts. The rearrangement joins TRBV7-9 to TRBJ1-1; 10 bases are a match to TRBD1. The germline gives CDR1 SEHNR, CDR2 FQNEAQ (reference sequence). Trimming removed 8 bases from V and 3 bases from J; junction bases left unmatched: 3. This CDR3 spans 13 amino acids. The CDR3 DNA is TGTGCCAGCGAGGGGACAGGGGACACTGAAGCTTTCTTT. It yields the protein CASEGTGDTEAFF.

This clonotype was counted a few times. The chain combines TRBV29-1 with TRBJ2-2; D may be TRBD1 (5 bases). The CDR3 loop spans 14 amino acids. Germline assignment: CDR1 SQVTM and CDR2 ANQGSEA. V dropped 4 bases and J dropped 0 bases, with 9 bases sitting between them. The CDR3 nucleotides read TGCAGCGTTGTATGGACAACGAACACCGGGGAGCTGTTTTTT. Protein product: CSVVWTTNTGELFF.

The chain couples TRBV6-1 to TRBJ2-6; TRBD1 might be the D (6 bases). The CDR3 sequence is 15 residues long. CDR1 MNHNS and CDR2 SASEGT come from the germline V gene. Trimming shortened V by 7 bases and J by 0 bases, and 10 bases separated the two germline ends. The CDR3 DNA reads TGTGCCAGCAACCAGGGGAGCTCTGGGGCCAACGTCCTGACTTTC. This translates into CASNQGSSGANVLTF.

This chain links TRBV20-1 with TRBJ1-1; D not resolved. The length of the CDR3 is 15 residues. V was pared by 0 bases and J by 0 bases, with 11 bases between. Germline values: CDR1 DFQATT, CDR2 SNEGSKA (reference sequence). The CDR3 nucleotides read TGCAGTGCTAGAGATCTCAAGGGTTTGAACACTGAAGCTTTCTTT. Translation gives CSARDLKGLNTEAFF.

The table lists this clonotype with a few counts. J is TRBJ1-2 and V is TRBV6-5, with D maybe TRBD1 (5 bases). The germline gives CDR1 MNHEY, CDR2 SVGAGI. Trimming shortened V by 0 bases and J by 6 bases, and 14 bases separated the two germline ends. CDR3 length: 15 amino acids. CDR3 sequence reads: CASSYSALPGDGYTF. CDR3 nucleotide sequence: TGTGCCAGCAGTTACTCGGCTCTACCGGGGGATGGCTACACCTTC.

The chain's CDR3 is CASSQEPSGGALKTGELFF. CDR3 sequence (DNA): TGTGCCAGCAGCCAAGAACCTAGCGGGGGGGCTCTTAAAACCGGGGAGCTGTTTTTT. The J gene is TRBJ2-2, the V gene TRBV4-2; TRBD2 agrees at 12 bases. This CDR3 is built from 19 residues. V lost 0 bases and J lost 5; bases outside the gene matches: 10. From germline, CDR1 is LGHNA and CDR2 YNFKEQ.

The gene calls are TRBV20-1 and TRBJ2-1, with D unclear. From germline, CDR1 is DFQATT and CDR2 SNEGSKA (reference sequence). This CDR3 region has 13 residues. The V gene lost 0 bases and the J gene lost 10 bases, with 13 bases spanning the gap. CDR3 bases: TGCAGTGCTAGAGACGCGACTCCCCGAGAGCAGTTCTTC. Protein sequence: CSARDATPREQFF.

This clonotype has a single count. The chain has TRBV7-2 and TRBJ2-4; a possible D gene is TRBD1 (6 bases). Germline V CDR1 and CDR2: SGHTA, FQGNSA. V lost 2 bases and J lost 6, with 20 bases in between. The CDR3 has 17 residues. CDR3 residues: CASSLQGTRGLGNIQYF. The CDR3 coding sequence is TGTGCCAGCAGCTTACAGGGGACACGAGGCCTTGGAAACATTCAGTACTTC.

A few counts support this clonotype. The chain's CDR3 is CASSSAGGEAFF. The CDR3 DNA sequence: TGTGCCAGTAGCTCAGCCGGAGGTGAAGCTTTCTTT. The chain uses TRBV19 and TRBJ1-1; D unresolved. This CDR3 spans 12 amino acids. Germline V gives CDR1 LNHDA, CDR2 SQIVND (reference sequence). V was trimmed by 6 bases and J by 7 bases, leaving 12 bases between them.

This clonotype has just a few counts. The rearrangement joins TRBV18 to TRBJ2-4; D is perhaps TRBD1 (5 bases). Per the germline V gene, CDR1 is KGHSH and CDR2 is LQKENI. This CDR3 spans 16 amino acids. V was trimmed by 3 bases and J by 1 base, leaving 13 bases between them. The CDR3 sequence: CASSPSQGSAKNIQYF. In nucleotides, the CDR3 is TGTGCCAGCTCACCGTCTCAGGGCTCGGCCAAAAACATTCAGTACTTC.

The gene calls are TRBV6-2 or TRBV6-3 and TRBJ2-1; D possibly corresponds to TRBD1 (5 bases). The CDR3 has 14 amino acids. CDR1 is MNHEY and CDR2 is SVGEGT in the germline V gene. Trimming cost V 7 bases and J 15 bases, with 25 bases left between them. DNA for the CDR3: TGTGCCAGCAAGACAGACGTCACCCAAGCTTGGCCGTTCTTC. Translation: CASKTDVTQAWPFF.

A word on this clonotype: The junction differs from germline at one of its ends, possibly a read error. The rearrangement joins TRBV5-4 to TRBJ2-5; 7 bases are shared with TRBD2. CDR1 SGHNT and CDR2 YYREEE come from the germline V gene (reference sequence). The CDR3 has 16 residues. The CDR3 DNA is TGTTCCAGCAGCCACCGACTAGCCGGAGACCAAGAGACCCAGTACTTC. Amino acid sequence: CSSSHRLAGDQETQYF.

This clonotype showed up just a few times. This chain uses TRBV29-1 with TRBJ2-5, with TRBD2 matching 8 bases. Germline-derived CDR1 and CDR2 are SQVTM and ANQGSEA. The CDR3 has 16 amino acids. Germline trimming cut 6 bases from V and 0 bases from J; bases unmatched to any gene: 12. CDR3 amino acids: CSVYTPLLADQETQYF. CDR3 DNA sequence: TGCAGCGTATACACGCCGTTACTAGCGGACCAAGAGACCCAGTACTTC.

The J gene is TRBJ2-7, the V gene TRBV7-2; no clear D gene. This CDR3 contains 17 residues. V shed 1 base and J shed 0 bases, with 16 bases lying between them. Germline assignment: CDR1 SGHTA and CDR2 FQGNSA. The CDR3 loop is CASSLGYLELYSYEQYF. The CDR3 DNA follows: TGTGCCAGCAGCTTAGGATACTTAGAACTGTACTCCTACGAGCAGTACTTC.

V usage is TRBV6-5 and J usage is TRBJ2-7; D possibly corresponds to TRBD2 (6 bases). Trimming pared 0 bases from V and 3 bases from J, leaving 9 bases between. The germline V gene encodes CDR1 MNHEY and CDR2 SVGAGI. This CDR3 is built from 14 residues. CDR3 loop: CASSYSPSDYEQYF. CDR3 in DNA: TGTGCCAGCAGTTACTCGCCTAGCGACTACGAGCAGTACTTC.

The rearrangement joins TRBV16 to TRBJ1-5, with a tentative D call TRBD1 (5 bases). V lost 2 bases to trimming and J lost 0 bases, with 11 bases between them. This CDR3 is built from 16 residues. Germline lookup yields CDR1 KGHSY and CDR2 FQNENV. The CDR3 bases are TGTGCCAGCAGCCAAACCTCGGGGGATAGCAATCAGCCCCAGCATTTT. It yields the protein CASSQTSGDSNQPQHF.

The chain links TRBV12-3 or TRBV12-4 to TRBJ2-3; D is unresolved. This CDR3 has 13 amino acids. With 3 bases removed from V and 2 bases from J, the gap between germline ends came to 6 bases. The CDR3 reads CASSLTATDTQYF. The CDR3 nucleotides are TGTGCCAGCAGTTTGACTGCCACAGATACGCAGTATTTT.

This clonotype was detected a few times. This chain connects TRBV29-1 to TRBJ2-7; D ambiguous. Germline CDR1 reads SQVTM; CDR2 reads ANQGSEA. This CDR3 contains 12 residues. V dropped 6 bases and J dropped 4 bases, with 13 bases sitting between them. The CDR3 loop is CSVRAVNYEQYF. The CDR3 region has the DNA TGCAGCGTCCGGGCCGTTAATTACGAGCAGTACTTC.

This chain joins TRBV4-2 and TRBJ2-7; 7 nucleotides line up with TRBD2. Germline lookup yields CDR1 LGHNA and CDR2 YNFKEQ. V shed 0 bases and J 5 bases; nucleotides not matched to a gene: 13. The CDR3 consists of 17 residues. The CDR3 DNA sequence: TGTGCCAGCAGCCAAGAATTGTATCGAGCGGGACGGAACGAGCAGTACTTC. Translated, it gives CASSQELYRAGRNEQYF.